This TCR beta chain originates from a study of blood T cell repertoires in COVID-19. The table came from immunoSEQ multiplex PCR; TCRdb's copy has only in-frame clones and leaves some out. The profile shows 200,000 to 300,000 clones, around 86% of them singletons. This CDR3 is 13 amino acids long. V dropped 6 bases and J dropped 4 bases, with 9 bases sitting between them. Germline V gives CDR1 LNHDA, CDR2 SQIVND (reference sequence). The sequencing input was PBMCs or T cells enriched from blood (not recorded which). The V gene is TRBV19, the J gene TRBJ2-2, with TRBD2 as a possible D gene (5 bases). The receptor's source is a woman aged 18-29 years who had recovered from COVID-19. CDR3 in DNA: TGTGCCAGTAGGCCGGGATTCACCGGGGAGCTGTTTTTT. This encodes CASRPGFTGELFF.